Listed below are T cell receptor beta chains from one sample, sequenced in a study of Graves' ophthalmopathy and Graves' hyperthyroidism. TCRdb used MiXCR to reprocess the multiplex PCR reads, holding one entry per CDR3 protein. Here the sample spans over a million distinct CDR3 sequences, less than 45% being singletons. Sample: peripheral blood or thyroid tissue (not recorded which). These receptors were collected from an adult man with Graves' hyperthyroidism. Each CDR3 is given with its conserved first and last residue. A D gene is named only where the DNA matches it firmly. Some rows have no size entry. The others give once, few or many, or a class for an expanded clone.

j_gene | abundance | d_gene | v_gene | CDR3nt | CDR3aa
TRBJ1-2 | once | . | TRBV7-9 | TGTGCCAGCAGCTTATCCCTCGGGGGTAGCGGGGCTAACTATGGCTACACCTTC | CASSLSLGGSGANYGYTF
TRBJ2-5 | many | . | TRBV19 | TGTGCCAGTAGTATTGACGGGGGTGCGGGAGAGACCCAGTACTTC | CASSIDGGAGETQYF
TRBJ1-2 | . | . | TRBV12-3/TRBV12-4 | TGTGCCAGCAGTTACTCGATCACTCAGGGGCAGCACCTTGACTATGGCTACACCTTC | CASSYSITQGQHLDYGYTF
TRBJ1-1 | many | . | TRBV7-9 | TGTGCCAGCAGCTTGGAGAACACTGAAGCTTTCTTT | CASSLENTEAFF
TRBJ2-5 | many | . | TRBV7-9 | TGTGCCAGCAGCTCCCCGGGGCAGCTCCAAGAGACCCAGTACTTC | CASSSPGQLQETQYF
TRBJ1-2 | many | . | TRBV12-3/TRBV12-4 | TGTGCCAGCAGTTTTCAACCTAACTATGGCTACACCTTC | CASSFQPNYGYTF
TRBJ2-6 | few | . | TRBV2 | TGTGCCAGCAGTGGGGCCAACATCCTGACTTTC | CASSGANILTF
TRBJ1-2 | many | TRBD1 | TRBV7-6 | TGTGCCAGCAGCTCTAACAGGGGGCGAGTGCATGGCTACACCTTC | CASSSNRGRVHGYTF
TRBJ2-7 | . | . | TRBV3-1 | TGTGCCAGCAGCCAAGAACCAGGGTCCTCCTACGAGCAGTACTTC | CASSQEPGSSYEQYF
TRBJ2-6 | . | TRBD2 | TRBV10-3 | TGTGCCAGCCGGGGGGGGGACCTGAGGGCCAACGTCCTGACTTTC | CASRGGDLRANVLTF
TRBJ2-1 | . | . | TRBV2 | TGTGCCAGCAGTGCGGGGAACCCCTACAATGAGCAGTTCTTC | CASSAGNPYNEQFF
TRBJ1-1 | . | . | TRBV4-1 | TGCGCCAGCAGCTCACAGTACACCCGTTTACGTGCTTTCTTT | CASSSQYTRLRAFF
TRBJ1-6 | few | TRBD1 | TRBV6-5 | TGTGCCAGCAGGGGGGGACAGTATTCACCCCTCCACTTT | CASRGGQYSPLHF
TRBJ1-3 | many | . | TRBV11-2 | TGTGCCAGCAGCTTGTGGCAGGAGGGGCGCGGAAACACCATATATTTT | CASSLWQEGRGNTIYF
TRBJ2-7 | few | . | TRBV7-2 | TGCGCCAGCAGCCAGGCAGCTACCTACGAGCAGTACTTC | CASSQAATYEQYF
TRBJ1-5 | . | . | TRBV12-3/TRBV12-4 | TGTGCCAGCAGCACTACAGAAATGGGCAATCAGCCCCAGCATTTT | CASSTTEMGNQPQHF
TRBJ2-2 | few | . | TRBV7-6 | TGTGCCAGCAGCCCCCGCGCTCAGTTTAACACCGGGGAGCTGTTTTTT | CASSPRAQFNTGELFF
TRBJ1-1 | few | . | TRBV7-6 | TGTGCCAGCAGCCCCGTCTTGGGGGGGAACGCTTTCTTT | CASSPVLGGNAFF
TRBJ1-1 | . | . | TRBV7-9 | TGTGCCAGCAGCCAAGAAAGCGGGACTACCTCTGAAGCTTTCTTT | CASSQESGTTSEAFF
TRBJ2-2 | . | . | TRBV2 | TGTGCCAGCAGTGAATGGGGGCCTCAGGAGCTGTTTTTT | CASSEWGPQELFF
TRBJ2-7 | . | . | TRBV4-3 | TGCGCCAGCAGCCAAGCCCATCCAGGAAGCTCCTACGAGCAGTACTTC | CASSQAHPGSSYEQYF
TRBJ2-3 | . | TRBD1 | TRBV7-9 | TGTGCCAGCAGCCCACGGAGGGACAGGTATAGCACAGATACGCAGTATTTT | CASSPRRDRYSTDTQYF
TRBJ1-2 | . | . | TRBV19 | TGTGCCAGTGCCCTACAATGGGGAAACAACTATGGCTACACCTTC | CASALQWGNNYGYTF
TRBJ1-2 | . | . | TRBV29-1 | TGCAGCGTTGTAGAGGTGGACTATGGCTACACCTTC | CSVVEVDYGYTF
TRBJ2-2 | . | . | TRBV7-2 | TGTGCCAGCAGCCGACACGGGTGGCGGGAGCTGTTTTTT | CASSRHGWRELFF
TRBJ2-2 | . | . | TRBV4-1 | TGCGCCAGCAGCCAGTGGGACAACACCGGGGAGCTGTTTTTT | CASSQWDNTGELFF
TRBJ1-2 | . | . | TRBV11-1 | TGTGCCAGCAGCGGGAACAGGTTAAACTATGGCTACACCTTC | CASSGNRLNYGYTF
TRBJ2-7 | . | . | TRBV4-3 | TGCGCCAGCAGCCAAGATCGACAGGAGGAGCAGTACTTC | CASSQDRQEEQYF
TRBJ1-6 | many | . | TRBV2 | TGTGCCAGCAGGGCTGTGGGTTTGTTGGTGGATTCACCCCTCCACTTT | CASRAVGLLVDSPLHF
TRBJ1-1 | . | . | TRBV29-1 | TGCAGCGTCTGGGCCCAGGGCGGTGAAGCTTTCTTT | CSVWAQGGEAFF
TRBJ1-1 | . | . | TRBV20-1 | TGCAGTGCTAGACGCCGACACGGGAACACTGAAGCTTTCTTT | CSARRRHGNTEAFF
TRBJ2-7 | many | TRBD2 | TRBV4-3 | TGCGCCAGCAGCCACTCAGCTAGCGGAGAATCCTACGAGCAGTACTTC | CASSHSASGESYEQYF
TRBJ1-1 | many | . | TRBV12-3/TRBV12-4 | TGTGCCAGCGGTGTCAGGGTCACTGAAGCTTTCTTT | CASGVRVTEAFF
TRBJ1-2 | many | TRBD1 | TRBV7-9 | TGTGCCAGCAGCTTCGGGTCAGGGGGCGCTTGGGATGGCTACACCTTC | CASSFGSGGAWDGYTF
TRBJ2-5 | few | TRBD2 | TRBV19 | TGTGCCAGTAGTATATTTAGCGGGGGGCACCAAGAGACCCAGTACTTC | CASSIFSGGHQETQYF
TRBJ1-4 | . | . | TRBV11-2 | TGTGCCAGCAGCTTAGGGCGGGGGCAGGTTGAAAAACTGTTTTTT | CASSLGRGQVEKLFF
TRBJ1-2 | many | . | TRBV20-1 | TGCAGTGCTAGAGATCAAGCAAACTATGGCTACACCTTC | CSARDQANYGYTF
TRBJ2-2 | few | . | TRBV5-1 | TGCGCCAGCAGCTTGCGGCTAAGCACCGGGGAGCTGTTTTTT | CASSLRLSTGELFF
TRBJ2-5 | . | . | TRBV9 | TGTGCCAGCAGCGTAGGGCTGGAGACCCAGTACTTC | CASSVGLETQYF
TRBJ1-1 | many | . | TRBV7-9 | TGTGCCAGCAGCGCCAACAGGGTGGGCACTGAAGCTTTCTTT | CASSANRVGTEAFF
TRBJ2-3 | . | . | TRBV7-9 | TGTGCCAGCAGCCGCACAGGGCTACCAGATACGCAGTATTTT | CASSRTGLPDTQYF
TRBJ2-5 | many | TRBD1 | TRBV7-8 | TGTGCCAGCAGCTTAGGAGGGACAGGCTTGGAGACCCAGTACTTC | CASSLGGTGLETQYF
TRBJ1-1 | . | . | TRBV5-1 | TGCGCCAGCAGCTACCGCGGGGAGGGGATGCTCACTGAAGCTTTCTTT | CASSYRGEGMLTEAFF
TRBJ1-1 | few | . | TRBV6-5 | TGTGCCAGCAGTTACTTATGGAACACTGAAGCTTTCTTT | CASSYLWNTEAFF
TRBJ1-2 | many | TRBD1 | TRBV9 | TGTGCCAGCAGCAACGACAGGGAGCGATATGGCTACACCTTC | CASSNDRERYGYTF
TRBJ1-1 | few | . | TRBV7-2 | TGTGCCAGCAGCTTAGCGCGATTACGGAGAAAAAGCCCTGAAGCTTTCTTT | CASSLARLRRKSPEAFF
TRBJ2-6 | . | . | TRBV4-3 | TGCGCCAGCAGCCAAGATTTCAGGGCTGGGGCCAACGTCCTGACTTTC | CASSQDFRAGANVLTF
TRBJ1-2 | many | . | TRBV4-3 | TGCGCCAGCAGCCAAGATGCACAGATCTATGGCTACACCTTC | CASSQDAQIYGYTF
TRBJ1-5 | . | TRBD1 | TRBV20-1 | TGCAGTGCTAGGAGTGGACAGGAAATCAATCAGCCCCAGCATTTT | CSARSGQEINQPQHF
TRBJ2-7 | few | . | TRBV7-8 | TGTGCCAGCAGCATAGGGGGGGGGGCCCCTCAGTACTTC | CASSIGGGAPQYF
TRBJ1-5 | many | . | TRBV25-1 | TGTGCCAGCAGTGAAGGTTCGACGTATCATAATCAGCCCCAGCATTTT | CASSEGSTYHNQPQHF
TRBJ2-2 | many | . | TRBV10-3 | TGTGCCTCTTATCCTGCAAGGGAAACCACCGGGGAGCTGTTTTTT | CASYPARETTGELFF
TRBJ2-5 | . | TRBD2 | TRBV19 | TGTGCCAGTAGTATAGGGACTAGCGGGGGAGAGACCCAGTACTTC | CASSIGTSGGETQYF
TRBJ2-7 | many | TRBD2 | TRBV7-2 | TGTGCCAGCAGCTCAAAGAGACTAGCGGGTTTAGAGCAGTACTTC | CASSSKRLAGLEQYF
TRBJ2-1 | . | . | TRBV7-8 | TGTGCCAGCAGGGTCGAGCAGGGCAATGAGCAGTTCTTC | CASRVEQGNEQFF